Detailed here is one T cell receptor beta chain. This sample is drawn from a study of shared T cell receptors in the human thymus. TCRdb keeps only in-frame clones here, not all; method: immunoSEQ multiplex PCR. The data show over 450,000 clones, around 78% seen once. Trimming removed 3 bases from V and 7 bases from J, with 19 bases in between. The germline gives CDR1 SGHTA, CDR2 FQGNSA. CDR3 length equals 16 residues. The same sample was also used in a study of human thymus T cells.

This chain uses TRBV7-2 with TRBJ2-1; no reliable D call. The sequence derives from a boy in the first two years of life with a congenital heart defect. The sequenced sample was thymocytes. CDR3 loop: CASSFSSSTASNEQFF. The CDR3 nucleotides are TGTGCCAGCAGCTTTAGCAGTTCGACGGCATCGAATGAGCAGTTCTTC.